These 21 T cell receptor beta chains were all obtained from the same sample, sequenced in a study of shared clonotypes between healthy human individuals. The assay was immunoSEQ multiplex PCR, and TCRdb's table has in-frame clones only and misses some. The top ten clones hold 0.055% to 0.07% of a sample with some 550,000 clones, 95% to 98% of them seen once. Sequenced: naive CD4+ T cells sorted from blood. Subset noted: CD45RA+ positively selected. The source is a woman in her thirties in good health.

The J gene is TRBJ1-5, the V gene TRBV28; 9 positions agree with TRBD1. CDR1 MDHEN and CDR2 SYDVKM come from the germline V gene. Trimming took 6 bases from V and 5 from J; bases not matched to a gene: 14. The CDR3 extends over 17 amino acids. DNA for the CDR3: TGTGCCAGCAGCTATATACCGGGACAGGGTAAAGATCAGCCCCAGCATTTT. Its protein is CASSYIPGQGKDQPQHF. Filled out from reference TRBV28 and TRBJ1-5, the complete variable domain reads DVKVTQSSRYLVKRTGEKVFLECVQDMDHENMFWYRQDPGLGLRLIYFSYDVKMKEKGDIPEGYSVSREKKERFSLILESASTNQTSMYLCASSYIPGQGKDQPQHFGDGTRLSIL.

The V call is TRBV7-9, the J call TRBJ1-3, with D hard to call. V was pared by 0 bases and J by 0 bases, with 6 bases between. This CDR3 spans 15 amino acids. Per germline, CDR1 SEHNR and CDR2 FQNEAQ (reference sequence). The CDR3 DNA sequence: TGTGCCAGCAGCTTAGCGGGGTTCTCTGGAAACACCATATATTTT. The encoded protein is CASSLAGFSGNTIYF.

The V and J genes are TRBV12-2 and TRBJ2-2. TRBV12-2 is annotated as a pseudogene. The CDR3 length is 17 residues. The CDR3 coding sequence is TGTGCAAGTCGCTTATGTACGGACCCCACTTCTTCCGGGGAGCTGTTTTTT. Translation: CASRLCTDPTSSGELFF.

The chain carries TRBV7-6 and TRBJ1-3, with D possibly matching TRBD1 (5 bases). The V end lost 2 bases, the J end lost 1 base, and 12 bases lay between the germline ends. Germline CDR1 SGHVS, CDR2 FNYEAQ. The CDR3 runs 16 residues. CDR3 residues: CASSLFGDLSGNTIYF. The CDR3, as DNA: TGTGCCAGCAGCTTATTTGGGGACTTGTCTGGAAACACCATATATTTT. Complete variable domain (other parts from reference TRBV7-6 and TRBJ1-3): GAGVSQSPRYKVTKRGQDVALRCDPISGHVSLYWYRQALGQGPEFLTYFNYEAQQDKSGLPNDRFSAERPEGSISTLTIQRTEQRDSAMYRCASSLFGDLSGNTIYFGEGSWLTVV.

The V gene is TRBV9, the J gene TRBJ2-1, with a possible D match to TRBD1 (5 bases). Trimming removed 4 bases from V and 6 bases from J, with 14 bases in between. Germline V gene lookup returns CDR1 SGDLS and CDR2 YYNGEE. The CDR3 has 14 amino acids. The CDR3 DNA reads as TGTGCCAGCAGCCCCGTTGGGGCGTCCAATGAGCAGTTCTTC. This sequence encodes CASSPVGASNEQFF.

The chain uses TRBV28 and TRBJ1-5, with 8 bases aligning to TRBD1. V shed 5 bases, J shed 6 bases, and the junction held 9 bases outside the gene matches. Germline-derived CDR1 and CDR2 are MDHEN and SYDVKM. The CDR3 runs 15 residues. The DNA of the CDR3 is TGTGCCAGCAGTCCTCGTCAGGGGGCAAGTCAGCCCCAGCATTTT. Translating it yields CASSPRQGASQPQHF.

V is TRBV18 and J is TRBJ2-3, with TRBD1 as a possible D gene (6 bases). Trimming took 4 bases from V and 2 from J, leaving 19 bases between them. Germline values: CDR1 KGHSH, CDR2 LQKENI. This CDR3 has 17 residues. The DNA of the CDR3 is TGTGCCAGCTCACGGGGGACAAGCTTGGGTTACACAGATACGCAGTATTTT. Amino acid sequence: CASSRGTSLGYTDTQYF.

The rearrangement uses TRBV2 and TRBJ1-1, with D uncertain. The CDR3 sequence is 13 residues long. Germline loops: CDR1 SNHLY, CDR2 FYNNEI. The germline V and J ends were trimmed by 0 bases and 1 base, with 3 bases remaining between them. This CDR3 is CASSEAENTEAFF. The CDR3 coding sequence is TGTGCCAGCAGTGAAGCGGAGAACACTGAAGCTTTCTTT.

CDR3 protein: CASRDPTTGETQYF. CDR3 nucleotides: TGTGCCAGCCGGGACCCCACCACCGGGGAGACCCAGTACTTC. This sequence joins TRBV6-5 and TRBJ2-5; D is possibly TRBD1 or TRBD2 (5 bases each). CDR1 is MNHEY, CDR2 SVGAGI, per germline. This CDR3 spans 14 amino acids. Trimming cost V 8 bases and J 5 bases, with 18 bases left between them.

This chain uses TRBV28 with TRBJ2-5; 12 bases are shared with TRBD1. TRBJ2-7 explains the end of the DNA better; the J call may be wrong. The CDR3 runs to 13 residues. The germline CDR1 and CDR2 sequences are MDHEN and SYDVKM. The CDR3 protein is CASSGTGGNEQYF. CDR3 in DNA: TGTGCCAGCAGTGGGACAGGGGGCAACGAGCAGTACTTC.

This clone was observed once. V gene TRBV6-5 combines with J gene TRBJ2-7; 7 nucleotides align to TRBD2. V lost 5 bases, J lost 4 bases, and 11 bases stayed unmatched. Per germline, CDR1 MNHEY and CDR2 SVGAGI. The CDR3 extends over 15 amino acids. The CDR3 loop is CASSIWGGEGYEQYF. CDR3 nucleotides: TGTGCCAGCAGTATCTGGGGAGGGGAGGGATACGAGCAGTACTTC.

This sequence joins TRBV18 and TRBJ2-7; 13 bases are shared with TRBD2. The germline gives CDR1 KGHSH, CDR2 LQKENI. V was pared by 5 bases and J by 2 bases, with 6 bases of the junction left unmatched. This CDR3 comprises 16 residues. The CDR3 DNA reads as TGTGCCAGCTCAGACGGGACTAGCGGGATAGCCTACGAGCAGTACTTC. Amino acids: CASSDGTSGIAYEQYF.

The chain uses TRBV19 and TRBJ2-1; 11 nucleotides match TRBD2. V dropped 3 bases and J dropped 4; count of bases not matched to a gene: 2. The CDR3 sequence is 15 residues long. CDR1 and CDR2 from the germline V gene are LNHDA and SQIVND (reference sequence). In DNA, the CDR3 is TGTGCCAGTAGTATCTCTAGCGGGGGGTACAATGAGCAGTTCTTC. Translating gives CASSISSGGYNEQFF.

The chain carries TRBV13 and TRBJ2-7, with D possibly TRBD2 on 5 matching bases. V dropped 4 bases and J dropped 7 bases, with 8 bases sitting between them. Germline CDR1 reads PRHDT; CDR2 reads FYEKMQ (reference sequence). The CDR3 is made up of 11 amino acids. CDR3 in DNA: TGTGCCAGCAGCTCTACGGGGGAGCAGTACTTC. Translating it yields CASSSTGEQYF.

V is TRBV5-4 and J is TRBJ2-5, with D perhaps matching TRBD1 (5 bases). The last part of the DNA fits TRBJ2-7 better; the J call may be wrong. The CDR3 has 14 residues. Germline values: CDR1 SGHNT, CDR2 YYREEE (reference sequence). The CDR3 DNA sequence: TGTGCCAGCAGCTTGTCATGGGGCGCGCGCGAGCAGTACTTC. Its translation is CASSLSWGAREQYF.

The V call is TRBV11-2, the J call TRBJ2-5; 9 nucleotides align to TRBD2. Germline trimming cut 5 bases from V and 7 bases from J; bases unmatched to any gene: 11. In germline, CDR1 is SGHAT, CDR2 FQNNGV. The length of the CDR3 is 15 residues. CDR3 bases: TGTGCCAGCAGCCCTCCCGGGACTAGCCGTTCGACCCAGTACTTC. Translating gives CASSPPGTSRSTQYF.

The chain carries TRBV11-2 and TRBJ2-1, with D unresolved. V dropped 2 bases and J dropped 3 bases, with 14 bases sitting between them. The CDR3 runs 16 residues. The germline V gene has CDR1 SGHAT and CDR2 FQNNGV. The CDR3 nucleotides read TGTGCCAGCAGCTTAATTGTCGCCACCAGCTACAATGAGCAGTTCTTC. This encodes CASSLIVATSYNEQFF.

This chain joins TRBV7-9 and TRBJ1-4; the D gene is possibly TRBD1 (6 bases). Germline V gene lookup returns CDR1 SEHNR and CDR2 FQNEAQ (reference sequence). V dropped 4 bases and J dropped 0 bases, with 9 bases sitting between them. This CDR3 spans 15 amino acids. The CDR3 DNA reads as TGTGCCAGCAGCTCGGGGACAACAACTAATGAAAAACTGTTTTTT. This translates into CASSSGTTTNEKLFF.

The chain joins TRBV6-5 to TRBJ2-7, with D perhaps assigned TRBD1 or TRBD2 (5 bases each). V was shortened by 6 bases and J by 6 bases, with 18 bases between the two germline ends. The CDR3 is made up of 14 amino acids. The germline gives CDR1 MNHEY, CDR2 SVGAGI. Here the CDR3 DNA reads TGTGCCAGCAGCCGCTCCGGGGCGAGGCTCGAGCAGTACTTC. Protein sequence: CASSRSGARLEQYF.

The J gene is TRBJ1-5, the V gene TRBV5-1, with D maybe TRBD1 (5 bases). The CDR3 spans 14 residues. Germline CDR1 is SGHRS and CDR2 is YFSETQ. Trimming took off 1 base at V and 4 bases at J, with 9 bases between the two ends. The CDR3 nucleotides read TGCGCCAGCAGCTTGACTACAGGAAATCAGCCCCAGCATTTT. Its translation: CASSLTTGNQPQHF.

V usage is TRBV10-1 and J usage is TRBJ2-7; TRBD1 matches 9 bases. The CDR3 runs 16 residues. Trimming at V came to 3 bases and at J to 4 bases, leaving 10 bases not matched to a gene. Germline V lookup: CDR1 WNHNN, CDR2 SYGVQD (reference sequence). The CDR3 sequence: CASSDTGTGRQYEQYF. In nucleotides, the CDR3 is TGCGCCAGCAGTGACACCGGGACAGGGAGGCAGTACGAGCAGTACTTC.